The following is a T cell receptor beta chain sequence with its context. Its antigen is unknown. Germline values: CDR1 MNHEY, CDR2 SVGAGI. The CDR3 sequence is 15 residues long. The J segment lost 4 bases and the V segment lost 6 bases, leaving 8 bases of the junction unmatched. The data were obtained in a study of shared clonotypes between healthy human individuals. Sequenced by immunoSEQ multiplex PCR; TCRdb stores in-frame clones only, minus some. Found here are millions of clones, 85% to 95% of them singletons; the top ten hold roughly 1.7%. The study's findings and limits: Generation probabilities were higher for clonotypes shared across all four sorted-subset donors than for unshared ones.

Only CD45RO-negative cells positively selected for CCR7 counted as naive CD8 cells, so terminally differentiated effector memory CD45RA+ cells were excluded. Donors comprised only Caucasian adults living in Nashville, Tennessee. The gene calls are TRBV6-5 and TRBJ2-1; 8 bases align to TRBD1. The TCR comes from a man between 18 and 35 years old in good health. Some clones in this sample may be carry-over from other donors' samples. What was sequenced was naive CD8+ T cells from PBMCs. This CDR3 reads CASSLGTGKYNEQFF. The DNA for the CDR3 is TGTGCCAGCAGCCTGGGGACAGGCAAGTACAATGAGCAGTTCTTC.